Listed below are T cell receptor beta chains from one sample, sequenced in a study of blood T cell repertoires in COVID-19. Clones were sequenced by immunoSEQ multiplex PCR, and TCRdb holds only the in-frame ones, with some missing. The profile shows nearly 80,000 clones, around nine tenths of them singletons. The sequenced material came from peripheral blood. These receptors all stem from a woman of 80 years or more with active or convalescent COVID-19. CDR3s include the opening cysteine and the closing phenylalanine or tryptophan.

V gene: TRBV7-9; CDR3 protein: CASTSRLVSEQYF
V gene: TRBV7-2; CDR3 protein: CASSLPQGAREQYF
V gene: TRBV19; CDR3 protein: CASRDRTSYEQYF
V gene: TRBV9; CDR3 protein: CASSVEGTGNYEQYF
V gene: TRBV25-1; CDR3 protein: CASSGDRGGNTGELFF
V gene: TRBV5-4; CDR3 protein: CASSLVQGYEQYF
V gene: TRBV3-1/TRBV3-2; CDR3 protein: CASSQWGTSGYEQYF
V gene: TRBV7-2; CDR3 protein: CASSLKGQGALGYTF
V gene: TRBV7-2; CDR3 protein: CASSQKGALGYTF
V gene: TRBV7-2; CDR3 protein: CASSLRRNYNSPLHF
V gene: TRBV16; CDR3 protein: CASSNGENQPQHF
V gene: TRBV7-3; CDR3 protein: CASSLFSQGRARNEQFF
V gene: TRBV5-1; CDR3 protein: CASSLATGAGANVLTF
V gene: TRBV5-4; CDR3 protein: CASSATSGGYNEQFF
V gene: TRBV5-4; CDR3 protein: CASSLGGRLQTADTQYF
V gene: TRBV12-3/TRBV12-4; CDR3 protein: CASSVQGYGYTF
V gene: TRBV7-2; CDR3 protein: CASSQAGNGNTIYF
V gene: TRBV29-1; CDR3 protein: CSVDSPGGGEQYF
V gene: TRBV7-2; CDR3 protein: CASSLRAGSNQPQHF
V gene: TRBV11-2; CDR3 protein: CASSLDMKNIQYF
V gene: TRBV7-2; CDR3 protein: CASSFLTVNTGELFF
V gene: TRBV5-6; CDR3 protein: CASSRGTVESPYEQYF
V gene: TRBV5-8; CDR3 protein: CASSFRDLDEQYF
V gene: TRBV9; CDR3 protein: CASSVGWGGYNEQFF
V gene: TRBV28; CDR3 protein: CASSIRTSGGTDTQYF
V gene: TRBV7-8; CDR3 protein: CASSPSGAHEQYF
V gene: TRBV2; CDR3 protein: CASRAGSSAQHF
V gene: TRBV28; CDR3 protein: CASSLPLGGGGSGEAFF
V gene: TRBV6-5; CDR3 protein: CASSSSDGYIYEQYF
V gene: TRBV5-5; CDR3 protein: CASSLGQAKNIQYF
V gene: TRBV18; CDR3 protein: CASSPPSAGGILGKLFF
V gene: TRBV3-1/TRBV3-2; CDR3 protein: CASSQDRVAGVPDEQFF
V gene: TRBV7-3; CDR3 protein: CASSSTRGTEAFF
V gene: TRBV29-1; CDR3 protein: CSVSTGGELFF
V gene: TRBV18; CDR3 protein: CASSRDIYGYTF
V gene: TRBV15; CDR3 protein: CATSRDPGQPYGYTF
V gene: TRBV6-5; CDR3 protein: CASRSTGGLGNTIYF
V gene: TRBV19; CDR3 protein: CASSPGTSDTQYF
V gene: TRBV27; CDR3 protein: CASSFGSGDTQYF
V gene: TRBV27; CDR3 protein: CASTPAGDRGNSPLHF
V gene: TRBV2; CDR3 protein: CASSEVSTSGNIQYF
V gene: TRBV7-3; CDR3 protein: CASSFSAGANVLTF
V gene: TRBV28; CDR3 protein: CASSTTRMGNTIYF
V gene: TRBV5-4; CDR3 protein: CASSLGLFGGNSYEQYF
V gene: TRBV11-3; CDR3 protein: CASSPGTGKTGANVLTF
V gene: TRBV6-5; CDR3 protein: CALGLTVGGYTF
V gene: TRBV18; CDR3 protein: CASSPIDSTDTQYF
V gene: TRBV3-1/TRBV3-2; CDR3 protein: CASSQESREGNTYEQYF
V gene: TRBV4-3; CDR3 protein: CASSQGQGLVAEQYF
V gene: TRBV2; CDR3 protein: CASGGSSGGDNEQFF
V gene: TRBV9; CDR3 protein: CPRSPSSSYEQYF
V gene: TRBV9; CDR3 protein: CASSVGAGANSNQPQHF
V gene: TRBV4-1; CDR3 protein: CASSQVRDSNQPQHF
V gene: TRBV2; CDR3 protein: CASSAAGATDTQYF
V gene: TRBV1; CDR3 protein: CTSSQVAVVSGKSSYEQYF